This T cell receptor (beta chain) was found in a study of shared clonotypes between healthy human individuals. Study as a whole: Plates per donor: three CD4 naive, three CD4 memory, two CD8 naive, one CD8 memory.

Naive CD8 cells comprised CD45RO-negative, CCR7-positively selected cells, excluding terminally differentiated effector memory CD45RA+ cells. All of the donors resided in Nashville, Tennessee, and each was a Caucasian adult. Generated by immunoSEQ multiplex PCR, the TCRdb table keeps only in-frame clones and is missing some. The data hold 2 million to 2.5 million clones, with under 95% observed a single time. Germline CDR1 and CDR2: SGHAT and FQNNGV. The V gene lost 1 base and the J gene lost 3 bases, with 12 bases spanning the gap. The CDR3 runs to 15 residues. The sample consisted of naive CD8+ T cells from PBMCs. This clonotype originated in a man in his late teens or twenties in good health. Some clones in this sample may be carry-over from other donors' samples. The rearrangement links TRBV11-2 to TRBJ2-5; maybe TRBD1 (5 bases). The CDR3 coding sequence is TGTGCCAGCAGCTTAGTAATCTCCAGGGAAGAGACCCAGTACTTC. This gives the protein CASSLVISREETQYF. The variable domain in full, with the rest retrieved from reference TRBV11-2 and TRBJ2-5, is EAGVAQSPRYKIIEKRQSVAFWCNPISGHATLYWYQQILGQGPKLLIQFQNNGVVDDSQLPKDRFSAERLKGVDSTLKIQPAKLEDSAVYLCASSLVISREETQYFGPGTRLLVL.